The subject of this entry is one TCR beta chain. This entry comes from a study of shared clonotypes between healthy human individuals. Across the whole study: Contributing individuals were two females and a few males aged 18 to 49.

TCRdb's table, derived via immunoSEQ multiplex PCR, lists solely in-frame clones and lacks some. The data show a few million clones, around 93% seen once. The sequencing sample was made of naive CD4+ T cells from PBMCs. Subset of the sample: CD45RA+ positively selected. The TCR comes from a man between 18 and 35 years old in good health. Some clones in this sample may be carry-over from other donors' samples.

The CDR3 here is CASSQDYIRGGYEQYF. CDR3 DNA sequence: TGCGCCAGCAGCCAAGATTACATCCGTGGGGGGTACGAGCAGTACTTC. V usage is TRBV4-1 and J usage is TRBJ2-7; D possibly corresponds to TRBD2 (6 bases). Trimming pared 0 bases from V and 4 bases from J, leaving 16 bases between. The length of the CDR3 is 16 residues. Germline V CDR1 and CDR2: MGHRA, YSYEKL.